Below are 10 T cell receptor beta chains sequenced from a single sample in a study of vaccination effects on CD4 cells after COVID-19. No antigen has been assigned to these receptors. The repertoire was sequenced with immunoSEQ multiplex PCR; TCRdb's copy has only in-frame clones and lacks some. The data hold approximately 24,000 clones, with about 72% observed a single time. The ViraFEST assay expanded antigen-specific CD4+ T cells with viral peptide pools before sequencing. Following an approximately ten-day culture, CD4+ T cells were purified. Confirmation by PCR established that the person had SARS-CoV-2 infection between March and December 2020. This specimen was CD4+ T cells from PBMCs cultured with SARS-CoV-2 spike peptides, taken before COVID-19 vaccination. The receptors were sampled from a human donor who had a prior SARS-CoV-2 infection.

The V gene is TRBV29-1, the J gene TRBJ1-3; 10 positions agree with TRBD1. V lost 7 bases and J lost 10; bases outside the gene matches: 10. Germline lookup yields CDR1 SQVTM and CDR2 ANQGSEA. The CDR3 has 13 amino acids. Written as DNA, the CDR3 is TGCAGCGCCCTCGACAGGGGGCAAAGGACCATATATTTT. Its translation is CSALDRGQRTIYF.

The chain has TRBV6-5 and TRBJ1-2, with D possibly matching TRBD1 (5 bases). V dropped 7 bases and J dropped 4 bases, with 16 bases sitting between them. The CDR3 contains 14 residues. Per germline, CDR1 MNHEY and CDR2 SVGAGI. CDR3 bases: TGTGCCAGCACCCGACGGACCCAGGGCTATGGCTACACCTTC. Its protein is CASTRRTQGYGYTF.

This CDR3 reads CASSLGSGAGIPYEQYF. In nucleotides, the CDR3 is TGTGCCAGCAGCTTGGGTTCGGGTGCGGGAATTCCCTACGAGCAGTACTTC. The J gene is TRBJ2-7, the V gene TRBV7-2; TRBD2 might be the D (6 bases). CDR1 is SGHTA and CDR2 is FQGNSA in the germline V gene. The ends were cut back, 3 bases at V and 2 bases at J, with 20 bases in the middle. The CDR3 consists of 17 residues.

V is TRBV3-1 (or the pseudogene TRBV3-2) and J is TRBJ2-5; 15 bases agree with TRBD2. The CDR3 spans 19 residues. After removal of 4 bases from V and 0 bases from J, the junction contained 9 bases not matched to a gene. Germline-derived CDR1 and CDR2 are LGHDT and YNNKEL (reference sequence). CDR3 DNA sequence: TGTGCCAGCAGCCCGGGACTAGCGGGGGGCCAAACGTACCAAGAGACCCAGTACTTC. This gives the protein CASSPGLAGGQTYQETQYF.

This clone was observed a few times. The chain joins TRBV19 to TRBJ1-2; D is perhaps TRBD1 (6 bases). Germline assignment: CDR1 LNHDA and CDR2 SQIVND (reference sequence). Trimming stripped 5 bases from V and 4 bases from J, with 14 bases between. CDR3 length: 14 residues. This CDR3 is CASSQPGHRYGYTF. CDR3 coding DNA: TGTGCCAGTAGTCAACCGGGACACCGCTATGGCTACACCTTC.

The chain is built from TRBV6-2 or TRBV6-3 and TRBJ1-5; D is ambiguous. Germline assignment: CDR1 MNHEY and CDR2 SVGEGT. The CDR3 consists of 14 residues. Trimming removed 2 bases at V and 0 bases at J, with 5 bases between. The CDR3 DNA reads TGTGCCAGCAGTTACCGCAATAGCAATCAGCCCCAGCATTTT. It is translated as CASSYRNSNQPQHF.

This clone has just a few counts. The chain joins TRBV2 to TRBJ2-7; unclear D gene. The CDR3 consists of 11 residues. Germline CDR1 and CDR2: SNHLY and FYNNEI. The V gene lost 6 bases and the J gene lost 5 bases, with 8 bases spanning the gap. The CDR3 bases are TGTGCCAGCAGCCCCTACCACGAGCAGTACTTC. It codes for CASSPYHEQYF.

The V and J genes are TRBV11-3 and TRBJ2-1, with TRBD2 as a possible D gene (6 bases). Trimming removed 3 bases at V and 6 bases at J, with 15 bases between. Germline values: CDR1 SGHNT, CDR2 YENEEA. The CDR3 has 15 residues. CDR3 coding DNA: TGTGCCAGCAGCTTCTCGGTTACGGGAGTCAATGAGCAGTTCTTC. Its protein product is CASSFSVTGVNEQFF.

The V gene is TRBV4-1, the J gene TRBJ2-7; D is tentatively TRBD1 or TRBD2 (5 bases each). The V gene's germline CDR1 is MGHRA and CDR2 YSYEKL. The CDR3 length is 13 residues. Trimming stripped 4 bases from V and 2 bases from J, with 9 bases between. CDR3 in DNA: TGCGCCAGCAGCCGAGGGGTTACCTACGAGCAGTACTTC. It yields the protein CASSRGVTYEQYF.

This chain uses TRBV6-5 with TRBJ2-3, with D perhaps matching TRBD2 (6 bases). V was cut by 6 bases and J by 2 bases, with 15 bases left in between. Germline CDR1 and CDR2: MNHEY and SVGAGI. The CDR3 is 15 amino acids. In DNA, the CDR3 is TGTGCCAGCAGGGGAAGCGGGCGTTTCACAGATACGCAGTATTTT. This encodes CASRGSGRFTDTQYF.